The 16 T cell receptor beta chains given below trace back to one sample, sequenced in a study of vaccination and CD4 T cells after COVID-19. The Oncomine TCR Beta short-read assay sequenced DNA from cultured CD4+ T cells. In TCRdb, the PCR reads were re-called with MiXCR into one record per CDR3 protein. Of about 17,000 distinct CDR3 sequences listed, around a third are singletons. Treatment described: approximately 9-day PBMC culture with coronavirus spike peptide pools or control peptides (ViraFEST assay). These TCRs are of unknown antigen specificity. The sample consisted of cultured CD4+ T cells from blood. The receptors stem from a human donor with COVID-19.

This clonotype was detected a few times. This chain links TRBV5-4 with TRBJ2-5, with 10 bases lining up with TRBD1. With V trimmed by 4 bases and J by 5 bases, 8 bases remained unmatched. The CDR3 extends over 15 amino acids. Germline V gives CDR1 SGHNT, CDR2 YYREEE (reference sequence). CDR3 nucleotide sequence: TGTGCCAGCAGCCCTCCGGGACAGGGGTACGAGACCCAGTACTTC. This translates into CASSPPGQGYETQYF.

In DNA, the CDR3 is TGTGCCAGCAGCTCCAACCGGGGAGGGCATGAGCAGTTCTTC. It encodes CASSSNRGGHEQFF. The V gene is TRBV11-3, the J gene TRBJ2-1, with TRBD2 matching 7 bases. J lost 8 bases, V lost 4 bases, and 8 bases had no gene match. This CDR3 region has 14 residues. Germline V lookup: CDR1 SGHNT, CDR2 YENEEA. Looking up the rest from reference TRBV11-3 and TRBJ2-1 gives the full variable domain: EAGVVQSPRYKIIEKKQPVAFWCNPISGHNTLYWYLQNLGQGPELLIRYENEEAVDDSQLPKDRFSAERLKGVDSTLKIQPAELGDSAVYLCASSSNRGGHEQFFGPGTRLTVL.

The V gene is TRBV5-1, the J gene TRBJ2-4; D is unclear. Germline CDR1 reads SGHRS; CDR2 reads YFSETQ. Trimming took 0 bases from V and 7 from J, leaving 2 bases between them. The CDR3 runs to 11 residues. The CDR3 loop is CASSLENIQYF. DNA of the CDR3: TGCGCCAGCAGCTTGGAGAACATTCAGTACTTC.

Remarks on this clonotype: Relative to the germline gene, one junction end is altered; a read error may explain this. V is TRBV12-5 and J is TRBJ1-2; a weak D match, TRBD1 (6 bases). Germline CDR1 LGHNT, CDR2 FRNRAP. The length of the CDR3 is 13 residues. The CDR3 here is CASGLVEGGERNF. The CDR3, as DNA: TGTGCTAGTGGTTTGGTAGAGGGGGGCGAAAGAAACTTC.

The V gene is TRBV12-5, the J gene TRBJ1-2, with TRBD1 as a possible D gene (6 bases). This CDR3 spans 12 amino acids. Looked up from germline, CDR1 is LGHNT and CDR2 is FRNRAP. V lost 7 bases, J lost 5 bases, and 11 bases lay in between. CDR3 nucleotide sequence: TGTGCTAGTGAGACAGGTGATTATGGCTACACCTTC. It yields the protein CASETGDYGYTF.

This clonotype was seen a handful of times. This rearrangement joins TRBV25-1 to TRBJ2-3; 14 positions match TRBD2. This CDR3 is 18 amino acids long. Germline V gives CDR1 MGHDK, CDR2 SYGVNS. V gave up 3 bases and J gave up 0 bases; unmatched junction bases: 5. The CDR3: CASSEGLAGDRSTDTQYF. In nucleotides, the CDR3 is TGTGCCAGCAGTGAGGGACTAGCGGGGGATCGCAGCACAGATACGCAGTATTTT.

This clonotype has just a few counts. V and J are TRBV12-3 or TRBV12-4 and TRBJ1-1, with a possible D match to TRBD1 (6 bases). Between the trimmed V and J ends, which lost 2 bases and 2 bases, there was a span of 12 bases. This CDR3 spans 15 amino acids. Written as DNA, the CDR3 is TGTGCCAGCAGTTTAAGGGGGACAATTAACACTGAAGCTTTCTTT. This codes for CASSLRGTINTEAFF.

As regards this clonotype: The conserved final phenylalanine or tryptophan is absent from the CDR3, which likely points to a read error. This sequence joins TRBV7-6 and TRBJ2-5; 7 bases are shared with TRBD1. This CDR3 is built from 15 residues. V lost 0 bases to trimming and J lost 3 bases; unmatched junction nucleotides: 4. Germline CDR1 and CDR2: SGHVS and FNYEAQ. CDR3 amino acids: CASSLATGQKETQYS. The CDR3 bases are TGTGCCAGCAGCTTAGCGACGGGACAGAAAGAGACCCAGTACTCC.

With regard to this clonotype: Since the CDR3 does not end with the conserved phenylalanine or tryptophan, this likely comes from a read error. V usage is TRBV10-3 and J usage is TRBJ2-2; possibly TRBD2 for D (5 bases). CDR3 length equals 13 residues. The V and J ends lost 6 bases and 7 bases respectively, with 12 bases between them. Germline lookup yields CDR1 ENHRY and CDR2 SYGVKD. CDR3 sequence: CAIRVEGGGELFL. The CDR3 nucleotides are TGTGCCATCAGGGTCGAGGGTGGCGGGGAGCTGTTTCTT.

This chain joins TRBV30 and TRBJ2-2; TRBD2 matches at 10 bases. J lost 6 bases, V lost 0 bases, and 10 bases had no gene match. The CDR3 covers 17 residues. The germline V gene encodes CDR1 GTSNPN and CDR2 SVGIG (reference sequence). Here the CDR3 DNA reads TGTGCCTGGAGTGTAATCCTAGCGGGGGTTTGGGCCGGGGAGCTGTTTTTT. This translates into CAWSVILAGVWAGELFF.

V gene TRBV29-1 combines with J gene TRBJ2-5; D may correspond to TRBD1 or TRBD2 (5 bases each). With 6 bases removed from V and 5 bases from J, the gap between germline ends came to 22 bases. CDR1 and CDR2 from the germline V gene are SQVTM and ANQGSEA. The CDR3 runs 15 residues. Here the CDR3 DNA reads TGCAGCGTACCTCGGGACCCCCATCTGCGGGAGACCCAGTACTTC. Translating gives CSVPRDPHLRETQYF.

The V call is TRBV7-2, the J call TRBJ1-2, with D unresolved. The CDR3 has 14 residues. Trimming removed 5 bases at V and 1 base at J, with 11 bases between. Germline V gene data show CDR1 as SGHTA and CDR2 as FQGNSA. The CDR3 loop is CASSGIQNNYGYTF. The CDR3 nucleotides read TGTGCCAGCAGCGGGATACAGAATAACTATGGCTACACCTTC.

This clonotype was seen more than once but under ten times. The rearrangement joins TRBV7-9 to TRBJ2-5; tentatively, D is TRBD2 (5 bases). V shed 11 bases and J shed 2 bases, with 9 bases lying between them. CDR1 and CDR2 from the germline V gene are SEHNR and FQNEAQ (reference sequence). There are 11 residues in the CDR3. CDR3 coding DNA: TGTGCCGTCGGGGAACAAGAGACCCAGTACTTC. Translated: CAVGEQETQYF.

The V gene is TRBV24-1, the J gene TRBJ2-7; 7 nucleotides align to TRBD1. There are 14 residues in the CDR3. In germline, CDR1 is KGHDR, CDR2 SFDVKD. V lost 6 bases, J lost 5 bases, and 9 bases stayed unmatched. The CDR3 bases are TGTGCCACCAGTAGGGCAGGGGGTAATCACGAGCAGTACTTC. This codes for CATSRAGGNHEQYF.

This clonotype was found a few times. CDR3 region: CASSIVLRTEAFF. The CDR3 nucleotides read TGTGCCAGTAGTATAGTCCTCCGAACTGAAGCTTTCTTT. The chain employs TRBV19 and TRBJ1-1; D remains ambiguous. Trimming stripped 1 base from V and 5 bases from J, with 8 bases between. Germline V lookup: CDR1 LNHDA, CDR2 SQIVND (reference sequence). The CDR3 is made up of 13 amino acids. Full variable domain (outside the CDR3, taken from reference TRBV19 and TRBJ1-1): DGGITQSPKYLFRKEGQNVTLSCEQNLNHDAMYWYRQDPGQGLRLIYYSQIVNDFQKGDIAEGYSVSREKKESFPLTVTSAQKNPTAFYLCASSIVLRTEAFFGQGTRLTVV.

In this sample, this clonotype turned up a few times. The chain employs TRBV6-1 and TRBJ1-1; D not certain. V was clipped by 6 bases and J by 1 base, with 9 bases between them. This CDR3 spans 13 amino acids. The germline V gene has CDR1 MNHNS and CDR2 SASEGT. As DNA, the CDR3 is TGTGCCAGCAGGAAAACAAAGAACACTGAAGCTTTCTTT. It is translated as CASRKTKNTEAFF.